This T cell receptor beta chain was profiled in a study of blood T cell repertoires in COVID-19. The assay was immunoSEQ multiplex PCR, and TCRdb's table has in-frame clones only and misses some. Of more than 300,000 clones listed, roughly 90% were seen once; the top ten hold under 20%. CDR3 length: 11 amino acids. The ends were cut back, 8 bases at V and 5 bases at J, with 13 bases in the middle. Germline CDR1 and CDR2: DFQATT and SNEGSKA (reference sequence). This TCR was recovered from a woman between 25 and 40 years old who had recovered from COVID-19. Source material: PBMCs or T cells enriched from blood (not recorded which). The J gene is TRBJ2-7, the V gene TRBV20-1, with D perhaps TRBD1 (6 bases). The chain's CDR3 is CSPSQGNEQYF. The CDR3 bases are TGCAGTCCCAGCCAGGGGAACGAGCAGTACTTC.